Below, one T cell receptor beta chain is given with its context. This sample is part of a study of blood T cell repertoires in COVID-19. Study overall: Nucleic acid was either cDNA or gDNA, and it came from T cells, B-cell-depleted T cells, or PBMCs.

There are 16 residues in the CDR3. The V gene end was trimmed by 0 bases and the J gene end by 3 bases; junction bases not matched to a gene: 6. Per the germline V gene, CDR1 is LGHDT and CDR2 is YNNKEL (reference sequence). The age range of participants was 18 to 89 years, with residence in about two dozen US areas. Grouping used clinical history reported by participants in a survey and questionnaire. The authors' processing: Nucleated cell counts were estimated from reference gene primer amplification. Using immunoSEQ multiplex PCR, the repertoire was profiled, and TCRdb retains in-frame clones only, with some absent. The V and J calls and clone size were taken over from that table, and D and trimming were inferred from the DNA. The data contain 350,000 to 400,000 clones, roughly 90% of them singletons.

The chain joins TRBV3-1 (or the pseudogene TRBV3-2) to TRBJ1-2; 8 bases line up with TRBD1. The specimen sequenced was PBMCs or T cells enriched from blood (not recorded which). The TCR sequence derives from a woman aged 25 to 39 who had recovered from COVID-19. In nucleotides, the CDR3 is TGTGCCAGCAGCCAAGAACGGACAGGGTTGGACTATGGCTACACCTTC. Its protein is CASSQERTGLDYGYTF.